The 7 T cell receptor beta chains below all came from one sample that was sequenced in a study of blood T cell repertoires in COVID-19. TCRdb keeps only in-frame clones here, not all; method: immunoSEQ multiplex PCR. The sample includes around 150,000 clones, 88% of them seen just once. Material for sequencing was peripheral blood. These receptors all stem from a human donor with COVID-19, enrolled during active disease. The donor label of this sample is uncertain.

The J gene is TRBJ2-7, the V gene TRBV6-5; the D is unclear. The CDR3 is 14 residues long. Per germline, CDR1 MNHEY and CDR2 SVGAGI. Trimming took 6 bases from V and 1 from J, leaving 13 bases between them. CDR3 in amino acids: CASSLTRFSYEQYF. In DNA, the CDR3 is TGTGCCAGCAGCCTCACGAGATTTTCCTACGAGCAGTACTTC.

The chain uses TRBV12-3 or TRBV12-4 and TRBJ2-7; 12 positions agree with TRBD1. Germline trimming cut 6 bases from V and 6 bases from J; bases unmatched to any gene: 3. This CDR3 comprises 13 residues. Here the CDR3 DNA reads TGTGCCAGCAGCCAGGGACAGGGGGCCGAGCAGTACTTC. Amino acid sequence: CASSQGQGAEQYF.

This clone was counted once. The chain couples TRBV13 to TRBJ1-1; D unresolved. Germline CDR1 is PRHDT and CDR2 is FYEKMQ (reference sequence). CDR3 length: 14 amino acids. V was shortened by 5 bases and J by 11 bases, with 21 bases between the two germline ends. The CDR3 reads CASSPRRGIPRAFF. Here the CDR3 DNA reads TGTGCCAGCAGCCCCCGGCGCGGAATCCCTCGCGCTTTCTTT.

There are a few counts of this clone. The genes are TRBV21-1 and TRBJ1-2; the D call in the table, TRBD1, was not verified against the DNA. TRBV21-1 is flagged as a pseudogene. The CDR3 is made up of 17 amino acids. The chain's CDR3 is CASSKAPRVGLNYGYTF. CDR3 DNA sequence: TGTGCCAGCAGCAAAGCCCCCAGGGTGGGCTTAAACTATGGCTACACCTTC.

The V gene is TRBV5-4, the J gene TRBJ1-2; 7 positions match TRBD1. J was trimmed by 4 bases and V by 4 bases; bases with no gene match: 13. The CDR3 is made up of 16 amino acids. Germline V gives CDR1 SGHNT, CDR2 YYREEE (reference sequence). The CDR3, as DNA: TGTGCCAGCAGCGTACCAACCGGGACAGTGGGCTATGGCTACACCTTC. Translating gives CASSVPTGTVGYGYTF. Combining the CDR3 with reference TRBV5-4 and TRBJ1-2 gives the whole variable domain ETGVTQSPTHLIKTRGQQVTLRCSSQSGHNTVSWYQQALGQGPQFIFQYYREEENGRGNFPPRFSGLQFPNYSSELNVNALELDDSALYLCASSVPTGTVGYGYTFGSGTRLTVV.

This chain links TRBV12-3 or TRBV12-4 with TRBJ2-3; 7 bases align to TRBD1. V dropped 6 bases and J dropped 11; count of bases not matched to a gene: 8. The CDR3 has 12 residues. The CDR3 DNA sequence: TGTGCCAGCAGCCCCCGGGACAGCGAGCAGTATTTT. Translating it yields CASSPRDSEQYF.

This chain joins TRBV6-4 and TRBJ1-6; a possible D gene is TRBD1 (6 bases). The V end lost 0 bases, the J end lost 8 bases, and 8 bases lay between the germline ends. Looked up from germline, CDR1 is MRHNA and CDR2 is SNTAGT. The CDR3 contains 14 residues. The CDR3 here is CASSDSGGDSPLHF. The CDR3 coding sequence is TGTGCCAGCAGTGACTCAGGGGGGGATTCACCCCTCCACTTT.